The source of this T cell receptor (beta chain) is a study of blood T cell repertoires in COVID-19 (dated by TCRdb to the early 2020s). Regarding the complete study: Samples covering the acute and convalescent phases of COVID-19 were provided by collaborators in the United States, Italy and Spain. The prospective study material was composed of cDNA or gDNA derived from T cells, B-cell-depleted T cells, or PBMCs. Subjects who had been exposed to COVID-19, were actively infected with it, or had recovered from it provided the deeply sampled blood TCRbeta repertoires that made up the dataset. A freely available public database, intended as a resource for researchers studying the immune response to SARS-CoV-2, is where the repertoires were released. The samples were drawn from the first 160 participants of the ongoing ImmuneRACE study and from 1,200 or so subjects provided by 6 global collaborators. Nearly every sample came with metadata listing a de-identified subject ID, COVID-19 status, age in years and sex. HLA class I and class II types, where available, came from metadata supplied by the sample provider rather than from assay-based typing.

TCRbeta CDR3 regions were amplified from genomic DNA by means of the immunoSEQ Assay, a bias-controlled multiplex PCR. Per the source publication's procedure: Within the assay, amplification of reference gene primers was used to estimate how many nucleated cells each sample contained. To quantify the absolute abundance of each unique TCRbeta CDR3 rearrangement, sequence reads were collapsed and filtered. For each sample, productive Simpson clonality was calculated as the square root of Simpson's diversity index across productive rearrangements. TCRdb's version of the immuneACCESS table is confined to in-frame rearrangements and falls short of the full clone set. An unresolved V gene accounts for under half of the shortfall where checked; the remainder is of unknown origin. V and J calls and clone size are given by that table; D and trimming were obtained from the DNA. In all, the sample holds fewer than 150,000 clones, and 83% of those were seen once. The ten largest clonotypes hold under 20% of the sample.

What the research found in general, with its limitations: How much clinical and demographic metadata was included differed by source and by participant, and the metadata was provided uncurated.

The V end gives up 9 bases and the J end 5 bases, leaving 11 bases in the junction not matched to a gene. The CDR3 covers 14 residues, taking in both the cysteine and the phenylalanine. Only the CDR3 region is kept as DNA, spanning 42 bases read in frame from base 1. CDR1 MNHEY and CDR2 SVGAGI are derived from the germline V gene. With regard to this clone: No cognate antigen has been identified for it. Qualities for individual bases were not recorded, and no much larger clone is one base off.

Participants in the prospective study were aged about 18 to 89 years, lived in about two dozen United States geographic areas, and enrolled through a virtual design. To assign participants to cohorts, the prospective study relied on clinical history that participants themselves reported in a screening survey and a study questionnaire. For ImmuneRACE Cohort 3, a participant was defined as recovered based on two consecutive negative NP/OP PCR tests, clearance by a healthcare professional, or resolution of symptoms. Mobile phlebotomists in the prospective study collected whole blood, serum and a nasopharyngeal or oropharyngeal swab from every participant. Over an approximately 2-month period, participants in the prospective study had the option of providing additional blood draws and questionnaires. Before DNA extraction, prospective study blood samples were shipped either frozen or at room temperature.

Sample: PBMCs or T cells enriched from blood (not recorded which). The clonotype comes from a man aged 30 to 45 who had recovered from COVID-19. The chain is made from TRBV6-5 and TRBJ1-1, and 8 bases in between align with TRBD1. The CDR3 region: CASIIGQGKTEAFF. In nucleotides, the sequence is TGTGCCAGTATCATCGGACAGGGTAAAACTGAAGCTTTCTTT.